Following are 31 T cell receptor beta chains from one sample sequenced in a study of Ad26.COV2.S vaccination and SARS-CoV-2 variants. Clones were read by immunoSEQ multiplex PCR, and TCRdb kept only the in-frame ones, dropping some. The sample holds more than 300,000 clones; more than 70% are singletons and the top ten take 1.5% to 2%. As to treatment: about 20 received Ad26.COV2.S at low or high dose, single or two shots; 5 received placebo; per-sample allocation not given. Collection of the samples took place on day 63 after the first injection of vaccine or placebo. The specimen comprised peripheral blood, sampled in a trial of Ad26.COV2.S vaccine versus placebo. These receptors came from a person between 18 and 60 years old who received the Ad26.COV2.S COVID-19 vaccine or a placebo.

This clone was counted a single time. This chain uses TRBV9 with TRBJ2-1; the D is unclear. Germline-derived CDR1 and CDR2 are SGDLS and YYNGEE. V was shortened by 2 bases and J by 8 bases, with 5 bases between the two germline ends. The CDR3 totals 11 residues. CDR3: CASSVRDEQFF. CDR3 nucleotide sequence: TGTGCCAGCAGCGTTAGGGATGAGCAGTTCTTC.

The chain is built from TRBV7-9 and TRBJ2-1, with D maybe TRBD2 (5 bases). The V end was cut by 2 bases, the J end by 2 bases, with 10 bases between. Germline V gives CDR1 SEHNR, CDR2 FQNEAQ (reference sequence). This CDR3 spans 15 amino acids. CDR3 nucleotide sequence: TGTGCCAGCAGCTTAATGGCGGGCGCCTACAATGAGCAGTTCTTC. Translated: CASSLMAGAYNEQFF.

The rearrangement links TRBV5-1 to TRBJ2-5; 8 nucleotides agree with TRBD1. With V trimmed by 3 bases and J by 7 bases, 8 bases remained unmatched. Germline V gene lookup returns CDR1 SGHRS and CDR2 YFSETQ. The CDR3 covers 14 residues. The CDR3 bases are TGCGCCAGCAGCTCGTCAGGGGGCGTGGGGACCCAGTACTTC. Translating gives CASSSSGGVGTQYF.

The chain joins TRBV11-2 to TRBJ1-5; tentatively, D is TRBD1 (6 bases). CDR1 and CDR2 from the germline V gene are SGHAT and FQNNGV. CDR3 length equals 13 residues. V was cut by 5 bases and J by 4 bases, with 9 bases left in between. The CDR3 here is CASSRGLNQPQHF. For the CDR3, the DNA is TGTGCCAGCAGCCGGGGGCTAAATCAGCCCCAGCATTTT.

With regard to this clone: Within the sample, other DNA sequences also encode this same CDR3. The V call is TRBV5-4, the J call TRBJ2-3; 9 bases map to TRBD2. This CDR3 contains 16 residues. Trimming at V came to 0 bases and at J to 2 bases, leaving 4 bases not matched to a gene. Germline CDR1 SGHNT, CDR2 YYREEE (reference sequence). The CDR3 region is CASSLVSGGPTDTQYF. The CDR3 DNA follows: TGTGCCAGCAGCTTGGTAAGCGGGGGGCCCACAGATACGCAGTATTTT.

This rearrangement joins TRBV18 to TRBJ2-1; 8 bases are a match to TRBD2. Germline V lookup: CDR1 KGHSH, CDR2 LQKENI. Trimming took 3 bases from V and 3 from J; bases not matched to a gene: 7. The CDR3 is 16 amino acids. The chain's CDR3 is CASSPSGGGNYNEQFF. The CDR3 DNA reads as TGTGCCAGCTCACCGTCGGGCGGGGGGAACTACAATGAGCAGTTCTTC.

The chain couples TRBV5-1 to TRBJ1-1, with 8 bases matching TRBD1. The CDR3 is 14 amino acids. After removal of 4 bases from V and 10 bases from J, the junction contained 12 bases not matched to a gene. Germline values: CDR1 SGHRS, CDR2 YFSETQ. The DNA of the CDR3 is TGCGCCAGCAGCCCCTCCTGGGGACAGGATTTAGCTTTCTTT. Amino acid sequence: CASSPSWGQDLAFF.

V is TRBV9 and J is TRBJ1-2; possibly TRBD1 for D (6 bases). The V gene's germline CDR1 is SGDLS and CDR2 YYNGEE. Trimming removed 4 bases at V and 7 bases at J, with 17 bases between. This CDR3 comprises 14 residues. As DNA, the CDR3 is TGTGCCAGCAGCACCTTCAGGGGAAACGGTGGCTACACCTTC. Encoded protein: CASSTFRGNGGYTF.

The chain combines TRBV4-3 with TRBJ2-1; tentative D call: TRBD1 (6 bases). The V gene's germline CDR1 is LGHNA and CDR2 YSLEER. This CDR3 is 13 amino acids long. The V end was cut by 0 bases, the J end by 8 bases, with 8 bases between. CDR3 sequence reads: CASSQDRGYEQFF. The DNA of the CDR3 is TGCGCCAGCAGCCAAGACAGGGGTTATGAGCAGTTCTTC.

The chain uses TRBV7-2 and TRBJ2-2; TRBD1 is a possible D gene (5 bases). The germline V gene encodes CDR1 SGHTA and CDR2 FQGNSA. The CDR3 length is 17 residues. Trimming pared 1 base from V and 7 bases from J, leaving 19 bases between. The CDR3 loop reads CASSLDPPTRGGGELFF. DNA for the CDR3: TGTGCCAGCAGCTTAGATCCCCCGACAAGGGGCGGCGGGGAGCTGTTTTTT.

V is TRBV12-3 or TRBV12-4 and J is TRBJ1-1; TRBD1 is a possible D gene (6 bases). This CDR3 comprises 13 residues. V lost 1 base, J lost 7 bases, and 10 bases lay in between. CDR3 in amino acids: CASSLEQGIEAFF. The CDR3 DNA follows: TGTGCCAGCAGTTTAGAACAGGGTATTGAAGCTTTCTTT.

This chain links TRBV2 with TRBJ1-1; D gene ambiguous. The CDR3 length is 15 residues. The ends were cut back, 4 bases at V and 3 bases at J, with 15 bases in the middle. Germline loops: CDR1 SNHLY, CDR2 FYNNEI. The CDR3 bases are TGTGCCAGCAGTGTGTCCCCCTTGTATTACACTGAAGCTTTCTTT. Encoded protein: CASSVSPLYYTEAFF. The entire variable domain, with the rest obtained from reference TRBV2 and TRBJ1-1, is as follows: EPEVTQTPSHQVTQMGQEVILRCVPISNHLYFYWYRQILGQKVEFLVSFYNNEISEKSEIFDDQFSVERPDGSNFTLKIRSTKLEDSAMYFCASSVSPLYYTEAFFGQGTRLTVV.

V and J are TRBV3-1 (or the pseudogene TRBV3-2) and TRBJ2-1, with D possibly being TRBD1 (7 bases). Germline CDR1 is LGHDT and CDR2 is YNNKEL (reference sequence). V dropped 0 bases and J dropped 12 bases, with 12 bases sitting between them. CDR3 length equals 13 residues. The CDR3 DNA follows: TGTGCCAGCAGCCAAGATGGAGGGGGCGCGCAGTTCTTC. It codes for CASSQDGGGAQFF.

The table lists this clone with a few counts. This chain links TRBV12-3 or TRBV12-4 with TRBJ1-4; tentative D call: TRBD1 (5 bases). CDR3 length: 12 residues. The ends were cut back, 5 bases at V and 7 bases at J, with 8 bases in the middle. The CDR3: CASSPGGEKLFF. CDR3 nucleotides: TGTGCCAGCAGTCCCGGGGGTGAAAAACTGTTTTTT.

CDR3 in DNA: TGTGCCAGCAGTTCGACGCCGGGACTAGCGGGGGGCTCCGCCATGTCTGAGCAGTTCTTC. It codes for CASSSTPGLAGGSAMSEQFF. The chain combines TRBV27 with TRBJ2-1, with 15 nucleotides matching TRBD2. Germline CDR1 and CDR2: MNHEY and SMNVEV (reference sequence). With V trimmed by 4 bases and J by 9 bases, 19 bases remained unmatched. The CDR3 has 20 amino acids.

The genes are TRBV5-4 and TRBJ1-2, with TRBD1 identical over 7 bases. V lost 5 bases and J lost 7; bases outside the gene matches: 8. The CDR3 loop spans 13 amino acids. CDR1 SGHNT and CDR2 YYREEE come from the germline V gene (reference sequence). The CDR3 region has the DNA TGTGCCAGCAGGTCCTCCGGGACAGTTGGCTACACCTTC. As protein: CASRSSGTVGYTF.

The rearrangement links TRBV7-3 to TRBJ2-1, with 9 bases lining up with TRBD2. Germline V CDR1 and CDR2: SGHTA, FQGTGA. CDR3 length: 21 residues. Germline trimming cut 4 bases from V and 4 bases from J; bases unmatched to any gene: 23. The CDR3 protein is CASSSERRATASGEHYNEQFF. The CDR3 DNA reads as TGTGCCAGCAGCTCCGAGCGGAGGGCTACGGCTAGCGGGGAACATTACAATGAGCAGTTCTTC. The complete variable domain, with remaining parts taken from reference TRBV7-3 and TRBJ2-1, reads GAGVSQTPSNKVTEKGKYVELRCDPISGHTALYWYRQSLGQGPEFLIYFQGTGAADDSGLPNDRFFAVRPEGSVSTLKIQRTERGDSAVYLCASSSERRATASGEHYNEQFFGPGTRLTVL.

This chain links TRBV5-1 with TRBJ2-2, with D perhaps matching TRBD1 (6 bases). This CDR3 is built from 15 residues. In germline, CDR1 is SGHRS, CDR2 YFSETQ. V lost 0 bases to trimming and J lost 1 base, with 7 bases between them. The DNA for the CDR3 is TGCGCCAGCAGCTTGGTACAGGGGAACACCGGGGAGCTGTTTTTT. Protein product: CASSLVQGNTGELFF.

The genes are TRBV7-8 and TRBJ2-3, with no clear D. Germline CDR1 is SGHVS and CDR2 is FQNEAQ. The CDR3 contains 13 residues. V lost 3 bases and J lost 5, with 9 bases in between. The CDR3 is CASSFQDRDTQYF. The CDR3 nucleotides are TGTGCCAGCAGCTTCCAAGACCGAGATACGCAGTATTTT.

The V and J genes are TRBV18 and TRBJ1-5; possible D gene TRBD1, 5 bases. The V gene's germline CDR1 is KGHSH and CDR2 LQKENI. Trimming took off 6 bases at V and 5 bases at J, with 17 bases between the two ends. CDR3 length equals 15 residues. CDR3 bases: TGTGCCAGCTCCCCCGCGATTACGGGGGATCAGCCCCAGCATTTT. It specifies CASSPAITGDQPQHF.

The chain uses TRBV28 and TRBJ2-6, with D possibly being TRBD2 (6 bases). Between the trimmed V and J ends, which lost 5 bases and 4 bases, there was a span of 15 bases. Germline values: CDR1 MDHEN, CDR2 SYDVKM. The CDR3 has 16 amino acids. The CDR3 loop reads CASSPLRGTGANVLTF. The CDR3 DNA is TGTGCCAGCAGTCCCCTACGGGGGACGGGGGCCAACGTCCTGACTTTC.

The rearrangement links TRBV18 to TRBJ1-4; no reliable D call. The CDR3 is 15 residues long. Per the germline V gene, CDR1 is KGHSH and CDR2 is LQKENI. V lost 3 bases, J lost 1 base, and 9 bases lay in between. The CDR3 DNA is TGTGCCAGCTCACCGAGGGCAGGAACTAATGAAAAACTGTTTTTT. Translating it yields CASSPRAGTNEKLFF. The full variable domain, with the rest looked up from reference TRBV18 and TRBJ1-4, is NAGVMQNPRHLVRRRGQEARLRCSPMKGHSHVYWYRQLPEEGLKFMVYLQKENIIDESGMPKERFSAEFPKEGPSILRIQQVVRGDSAAYFCASSPRAGTNEKLFFGSGTQLSVL.

The V and J genes are TRBV30 and TRBJ2-5; D remains unclear. V shed 1 base and J shed 0 bases, with 15 bases lying between them. This CDR3 contains 16 residues. Germline lookup yields CDR1 GTSNPN and CDR2 SVGIG (reference sequence). In DNA, the CDR3 is TGTGCCTGGAGTGGTCGGTGGGGTTTGTACCAAGAGACCCAGTACTTC. Translation gives CAWSGRWGLYQETQYF.

The chain recombines TRBV4-2 with TRBJ2-4; 7 positions match TRBD2. The ends lost 1 base at V and 1 base at J; junction bases unmatched: 4. CDR1 and CDR2 (germline): LGHNA, YNFKEQ. The CDR3 contains 16 residues. The CDR3: CASSQVNSGAKNIQYF. CDR3 bases: TGTGCCAGCAGCCAAGTTAATAGCGGGGCCAAAAACATTCAGTACTTC.

V usage is TRBV7-2 and J usage is TRBJ1-2; D unclear. Germline loops: CDR1 SGHTA, CDR2 FQGNSA. This CDR3 is built from 12 residues. The germline V and J ends were trimmed by 1 base and 4 bases, with 4 bases remaining between them. CDR3 coding DNA: TGTGCCAGCAGCTTAGACGGCTATGGCTACACCTTC. Its protein is CASSLDGYGYTF. Based on the CDR3 plus reference TRBV7-2 and TRBJ1-2, the full variable domain is GAGVSQSPSNKVTEKGKDVELRCDPISGHTALYWYRQSLGQGLEFLIYFQGNSAPDKSGLPSDRFSAERTGGSVSTLTIQRTQQEDSAVYLCASSLDGYGYTFGSGTRLTVV.

This chain links TRBV3-1 (or the pseudogene TRBV3-2) with TRBJ1-2; D is unclear. Germline V gene sequence: CDR1 LGHDT, CDR2 YNNKEL (reference sequence). V was shortened by 2 bases and J by 6 bases, with 16 bases between the two germline ends. CDR3 length: 15 amino acids. The CDR3 region is CASSQFLGFEDGYTF. In DNA form, the CDR3 reads TGTGCCAGCAGCCAATTTTTGGGTTTTGAGGATGGCTACACCTTC.

This clone appeared a single time. This chain uses TRBV3-1 (or the pseudogene TRBV3-2) with TRBJ1-1; possible D gene TRBD1, 5 bases. V was trimmed by 1 base and J by 4 bases, leaving 16 bases between them. From germline, CDR1 is LGHDT and CDR2 YNNKEL (reference sequence). CDR3 size: 16 residues. The CDR3 is CASSQAGRDLFTEAFF. The CDR3 nucleotides read TGTGCCAGCAGCCAAGCAGGCAGGGATCTGTTCACTGAAGCTTTCTTT.

The chain combines TRBV5-1 with TRBJ1-2; 8 bases map to TRBD1. CDR1 and CDR2 from the germline V gene are SGHRS and YFSETQ. The CDR3 consists of 13 residues. Trimming at V came to 7 bases and at J to 4 bases, leaving 6 bases not matched to a gene. The DNA for the CDR3 is TGCGCCAGCTCAGGGGGCGAGATCTATGGCTACACCTTC. Protein sequence: CASSGGEIYGYTF.

This chain joins TRBV20-1 and TRBJ2-7, with D possibly matching TRBD1 (6 bases). Germline V gives CDR1 DFQATT, CDR2 SNEGSKA (reference sequence). V lost 3 bases to trimming and J lost 6 bases, with 21 bases between them. The CDR3 totals 15 residues. The CDR3 region has the DNA TGCAGTGCTAGTGAAGAGACAGGACCCTTTGCCGAGCAGTACTTC. Translated, it gives CSASEETGPFAEQYF.

V and J are TRBV25-1 and TRBJ2-2, with 7 bases matching TRBD1. There are 14 residues in the CDR3. The germline gives CDR1 MGHDK, CDR2 SYGVNS. V trimming: 6 bases; J trimming: 4 bases; junction bases outside the gene matches: 5. The CDR3 protein is CASRQGFATGELFF. The CDR3 DNA is TGTGCCAGCAGACAGGGGTTTGCCACCGGGGAGCTGTTTTTT.

The chain uses TRBV7-9 and TRBJ2-5; weak D call: TRBD1 (6 bases). Germline V gene data show CDR1 as SEHNR and CDR2 as FQNEAQ (reference sequence). The CDR3 extends over 14 amino acids. V was pared by 3 bases and J by 5 bases, with 13 bases between. This chain's CDR3 is CASSLMGALETQYF. CDR3 nucleotide sequence: TGTGCCAGCAGCTTGATGGGGGCGTTGGAGACCCAGTACTTC.